This is a list of T cell receptor beta chains from one sample in a study of T cells in Graves' hyperthyroidism and ophthalmopathy. TCRdb called the multiplex PCR reads again in MiXCR, with one record for every CDR3 protein. The sample yields hundreds of thousands of distinct CDR3 sequences, roughly 20% seen once. Material for sequencing was blood. The receptor source for this set is a man aged 25 to 45 with Graves' ophthalmopathy. The CDR3 runs from the conserved cysteine through the conserved F or W. A D gene is named only where the DNA matches it firmly. Clone sizes are given selectively: once, few, many, or a class where the clone is expanded.

many TRBD2 TRBJ2-7 TRBV28 TGTGCCAGCAGTTTAGGTATATTCGGGGACTACAACTACGAGCAGTACTTC CASSLGIFGDYNYEQYF
many NA TRBJ1-1 TRBV10-3 TGTGCCATCAGTGTTGACAGGAACACTGAAGCTTTCTTT CAISVDRNTEAFF
NA TRBD1 TRBJ1-4 TRBV7-9 TGTGCCAGCAGCGCGACAGGGGGCAAGGAAAAACTGTTTTTT CASSATGGKEKLFF
many NA TRBJ2-7 TRBV5-6 TGTGCCAGCAGCTTGACCTTTCCCTACGAGCAGTACTTC CASSLTFPYEQYF
few TRBD2 TRBJ2-5 TRBV6-5 TGTGCCAGCAGTTTCTCCGGGAGGGGGAACCAAGAGACCCAGTACTTC CASSFSGRGNQETQYF
few TRBD1 TRBJ2-7 TRBV5-1 TGCGCCAGCAGCCCCTTGGACAGGGGCACCTACGAGCAGTACTTC CASSPLDRGTYEQYF
few NA TRBJ2-6 TRBV3-1 TGTGCCAGCAGCCAAGTGGGGTCCAGCTTCCTCTCTGGGGCCAACGTCCTGACTTTC CASSQVGSSFLSGANVLTF
NA NA TRBJ2-1 TRBV5-1 TGTGCCAGCAGCCAAGAAAGGGACTCCTATCACAATGAGCAGTTCTTC CASSQERDSYHNEQFF
NA NA TRBJ2-7 TRBV6-5 TGTGCCAGCAGTTACTCGAATCGGGGGGCATACGAGCAGTACTTC CASSYSNRGAYEQYF
many TRBD2 TRBJ2-1 TRBV30 TGTGCCTGGAGTGCGGTTACTAGCGGAGCTGAGCAGTTCTTC CAWSAVTSGAEQFF
NA NA TRBJ2-5 TRBV6-2/TRBV6-3 TGTGCCAGCAGACCGACCGCAGGGGAGAAGAGAACCCAGTACTTC CASRPTAGEKRTQYF
few TRBD1 TRBJ1-1 TRBV12-3/TRBV12-4 TGTGCCAGCCGGGGACAGGGGGATAGAAGGAACACTGAAGCTTTCTTT CASRGQGDRRNTEAFF
many TRBD1 TRBJ1-2 TRBV20-1 TGCAGTGCTAGTCATGACAGGGGATATGGCTACACCTTC CSASHDRGYGYTF
NA TRBD1 TRBJ2-7 TRBV10-3 TGTGCCATCAGTCTAGACAGGGGCTTCTACGAGCAGTACTTC CAISLDRGFYEQYF
NA NA TRBJ2-5 TRBV7-2 TGTGCCAGCAGCTTACCCTTTAAAGGGCGCAACATAGAGACCCAGTACTTC CASSLPFKGRNIETQYF
NA NA TRBJ2-1 TRBV19 TGTGCCACCACTGGGCTGGCCTACAATGAGCAGTTCTTC CATTGLAYNEQFF
few NA TRBJ1-1 TRBV27 TGTGCCAGCCCTCTAACCCCGGGGGTCGGCACTGAAGCTTTCTTT CASPLTPGVGTEAFF
NA TRBD2 TRBJ2-7 TRBV20-1 TGCAGTGCTACGCGGGAGTTAAGGGCCTACGAGCAGTACTTC CSATRELRAYEQYF
NA NA TRBJ2-2 TRBV7-2 TGTGCCAGCAGCCGCTTGAACGGGGAGCTGTTTTTT CASSRLNGELFF
few TRBD2 TRBJ2-3 TRBV19 TGTGCCAGTAGTATAGGCGGGGGAGCTACAGATACGCAGTATTTT CASSIGGGATDTQYF
many NA TRBJ2-7 TRBV11-2 TGTGCCAGCAGCTCAACCGGGGGCGGACTTAGCTCCTACGAGCAGTACTTC CASSSTGGGLSSYEQYF
few NA TRBJ2-5 TRBV28 TGTGCCAGCAGTTTATTGGCGGAAACCAAAGAGACCCAGTACTTC CASSLLAETKETQYF
NA TRBD2 TRBJ2-3 TRBV7-3 TGTGCCAGCAGCCCTCATAGGGAGGGGACGCAGTATTTT CASSPHREGTQYF
many NA TRBJ2-5 TRBV30 TGTGCCTGGAGTGTTTCAGCTAGCGAGACCCAGTACTTC CAWSVSASETQYF
many NA TRBJ1-1 TRBV20-1 TGCAGTGCTAGAGATGGTAGGGGCACCACTGAAGCTTTCTTT CSARDGRGTTEAFF
many TRBD2 TRBJ2-7 TRBV5-1 TGCGCCAGCAGCTTGGGCTGGACTAGCGCATACTACGAGCAGTACTTC CASSLGWTSAYYEQYF
few TRBD1 TRBJ1-1 TRBV20-1 TGCAGTTCAATAAGCACCGGGACAGGGTCCCCTGAAGCTTTCTTT CSSISTGTGSPEAFF
NA TRBD2 TRBJ2-1 TRBV19 TGTGCCAGTAAAGGGGAAGCGGGAGGGCCTAGGAATGAGCAGTTCTTC CASKGEAGGPRNEQFF
NA TRBD1 TRBJ2-2 TRBV2 TGTGCCAGCAGGGGACAGGTTGGGCCCGCCGGGGAGCTGTTTTTT CASRGQVGPAGELFF
many TRBD1 TRBJ1-2 TRBV3-1 TGTGCCAGCAGCCCGGACAGGCTGAGGGGTGGCTACACCTTC CASSPDRLRGGYTF
NA TRBD1 TRBJ2-1 TRBV19 TGTGCCAGTAGTATATCCAACAGGGGGCCCTACAATGAGCAGTTCTTC CASSISNRGPYNEQFF
NA TRBD1 TRBJ2-2 TRBV28 TGTGCCAGCAGCTCCCCGGGACAGGGGACCACCGGGGAGCTGTTTTTT CASSSPGQGTTGELFF
many TRBD2 TRBJ2-3 TRBV7-9 TGTGCCAGCAGCTTAGCGCAGGGAGGGGATACGCAGTATTTT CASSLAQGGDTQYF
NA NA TRBJ2-2 TRBV5-5 TGTGCCAGCAGCTTGGAACTTGGAGGTACCGGGGAGCTGTTTTTT CASSLELGGTGELFF
NA NA TRBJ2-7 TRBV27 TGTGCCAGCAGGGGCGGGACAGCTCTTTCCTACGAGCAGTACTTC CASRGGTALSYEQYF
few NA TRBJ2-1 TRBV6-1 TGTGCCAGCAGTAAACTCGCGTTCAATGAGCAGTTCTTC CASSKLAFNEQFF
NA NA TRBJ2-3 TRBV4-3 TGCGCCAGCAGCCAAGATTTGGGGGGAGGATGGACAGATACGCAGTATTTT CASSQDLGGGWTDTQYF
NA NA TRBJ2-1 TRBV7-9 TGTGCCAGCAGCTTAGGGGGACTTGATGGGTATTACAATGAGCAGTTCTTC CASSLGGLDGYYNEQFF
NA NA TRBJ1-3 TRBV5-4 TGTGCCAGCAGCCCAGGGACCCAAAGGGGCACCATATATTTT CASSPGTQRGTIYF
NA NA TRBJ2-5 TRBV5-1 TGCGCCAGCAGCTTTCGGTCGGGGGAAGAGACCCAGTACTTC CASSFRSGEETQYF
few NA TRBJ2-3 TRBV5-1 TGCGCCAGCAGCTTGGGCCAAAGGACAGGCACAGATACGCAGTATTTT CASSLGQRTGTDTQYF
few NA TRBJ2-5 TRBV11-2 TGTGCCAGCAGCTTAGTACACCGACGGGAGACCCAGTACTTC CASSLVHRRETQYF